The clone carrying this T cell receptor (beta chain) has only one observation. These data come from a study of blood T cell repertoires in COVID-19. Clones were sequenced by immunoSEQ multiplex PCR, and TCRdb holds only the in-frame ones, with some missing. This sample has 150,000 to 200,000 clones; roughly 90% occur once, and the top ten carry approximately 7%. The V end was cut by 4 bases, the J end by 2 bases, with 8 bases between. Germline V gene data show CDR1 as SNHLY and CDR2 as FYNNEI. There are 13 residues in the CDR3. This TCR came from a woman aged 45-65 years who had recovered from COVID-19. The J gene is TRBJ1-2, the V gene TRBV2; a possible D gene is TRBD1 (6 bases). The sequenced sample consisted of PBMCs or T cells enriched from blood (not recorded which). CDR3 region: CASSGTGNYGYTF. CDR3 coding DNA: TGTGCCAGCAGTGGTACAGGGAACTATGGCTACACCTTC.